Listed here is a single TCR beta chain. Its antigen is currently unknown. The data were obtained in a study of cytotoxic CD8 clonotypes in ibrutinib-treated CLL. Study context: Response samples were taken after a median of approximately 11 months on treatment, range 6 to 36. Each sample contained, on average, roughly 260,000 productive templates and 75,000 to 95,000 productive rearrangements.

The intended depth for sequencing was 1 in 200,000 to 1 in 1 million T cells. TCRdb's table, derived via immunoSEQ multiplex PCR, lists solely in-frame clones and lacks some. The sample has about 130,000 clones, 80% to 90% seen once. This CDR3 spans 17 amino acids. Regarding the study as a whole: Patients had baseline clonality above age-matched healthy donors, and this clonality moved with circulating CD8+ T-cell counts.

The sample was PBMCs, taken after 24 months of ibrutinib treatment. The chain links TRBV12-1 to TRBJ2-3; TRBD2 was called by the table and not checked on the DNA. TRBV12-1 counts as a pseudogene. The sequence was obtained from a human donor with chronic lymphocytic leukemia. The chain's CDR3 is CASSFARWREDLDTQYF. The DNA for the CDR3 is TGTGCCAGCAGCTTTGCGCGGTGGCGGGAGGATTTAGATACGCAGTATTTT.